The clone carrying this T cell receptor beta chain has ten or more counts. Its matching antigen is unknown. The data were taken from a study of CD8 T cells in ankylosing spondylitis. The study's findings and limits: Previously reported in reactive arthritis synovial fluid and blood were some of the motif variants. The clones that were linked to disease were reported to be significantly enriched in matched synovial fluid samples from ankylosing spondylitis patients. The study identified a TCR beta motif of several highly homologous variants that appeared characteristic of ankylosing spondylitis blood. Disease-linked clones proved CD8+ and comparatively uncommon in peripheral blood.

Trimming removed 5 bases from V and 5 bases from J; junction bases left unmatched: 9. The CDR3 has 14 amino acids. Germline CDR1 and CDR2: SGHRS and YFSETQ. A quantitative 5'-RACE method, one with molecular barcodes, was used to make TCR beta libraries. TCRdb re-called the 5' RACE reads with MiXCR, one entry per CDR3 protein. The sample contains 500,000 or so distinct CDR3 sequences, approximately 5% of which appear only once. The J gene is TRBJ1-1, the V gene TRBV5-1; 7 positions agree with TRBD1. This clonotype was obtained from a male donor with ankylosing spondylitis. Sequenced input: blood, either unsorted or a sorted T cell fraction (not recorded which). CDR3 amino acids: CASSAQGEGTEAFF. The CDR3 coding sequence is TGCGCCAGCAGTGCCCAGGGGGAAGGGACTGAAGCTTTCTTT.